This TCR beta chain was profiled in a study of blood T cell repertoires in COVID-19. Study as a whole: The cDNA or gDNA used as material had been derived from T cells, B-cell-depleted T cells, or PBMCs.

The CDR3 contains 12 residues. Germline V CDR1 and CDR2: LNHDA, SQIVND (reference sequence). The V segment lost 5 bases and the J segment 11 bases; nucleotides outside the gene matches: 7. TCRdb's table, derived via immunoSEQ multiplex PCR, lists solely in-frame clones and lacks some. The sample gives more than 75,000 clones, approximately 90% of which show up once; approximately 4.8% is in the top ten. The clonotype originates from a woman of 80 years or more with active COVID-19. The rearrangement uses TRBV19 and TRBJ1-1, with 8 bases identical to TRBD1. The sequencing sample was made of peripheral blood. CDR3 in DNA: TGTGCCAGTAGTTCATCAGGGGGCTGGGCTTTCTTT. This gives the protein CASSSSGGWAFF.